The 17 T cell receptor beta chains in this list originate from one sample, sequenced in a study of T-cell memory formation after mild COVID-19. TCRdb re-analysed the 5' RACE reads in MiXCR, keeping a single row per CDR3 protein. The sample records some 600,000 distinct CDR3 sequences, around a sixth being singletons. The sample consisted of PBMCs or a T cell subset sorted from them (not recorded which). The receptor source for this set is an adult woman who had mild COVID-19 (a few samples of this study predate the infection). Cell type and time point are not known.

This clonotype was counted a few times. The gene calls are TRBV7-8 and TRBJ1-2; 8 bases are a match to TRBD1. CDR1 SGHVS and CDR2 FQNEAQ come from the germline V gene. CDR3 length: 15 amino acids. Trimming cost V 2 bases and J 4 bases; bases outside gene matches: 6. CDR3 in DNA: TGTGCCAGCAGCTTACTTGACAGGGGAGGCTATGGCTACACCTTC. Encoded protein: CASSLLDRGGYGYTF.

The chain is built from TRBV24-1 and TRBJ1-1; D is unclear. Per the germline V gene, CDR1 is KGHDR and CDR2 is SFDVKD. The germline V and J ends were trimmed by 2 bases and 7 bases, with 13 bases remaining between them. This CDR3 contains 14 residues. This chain's CDR3 is CATSDSRQPGEAFF. Written as DNA, the CDR3 is TGTGCCACCAGTGATTCGCGGCAGCCCGGTGAAGCTTTCTTT.

V is TRBV6-5 and J is TRBJ2-3; 10 positions match TRBD2. The CDR3 length is 15 residues. The germline V gene has CDR1 MNHEY and CDR2 SVGAGI. J gave up 5 bases and V 5 bases, and 7 bases lay outside the gene matches. The CDR3 nucleotides are TGTGCCAGCAGTCGTAGCGGGGGGAGGGGAGATACGCAGTATTTT. This translates into CASSRSGGRGDTQYF.

The sample holds many counts of this clonotype. This rearrangement joins TRBV24-1 to TRBJ2-5, with TRBD1 matching over 7 bases. CDR3 length: 15 residues. The trim removed 3 bases at V and 5 bases at J, leaving 8 bases unmatched. Per germline, CDR1 KGHDR and CDR2 SFDVKD. The CDR3 here is CATSDPGTVKETQYF. CDR3 in DNA: TGTGCCACCAGTGATCCCGGGACAGTCAAGGAGACCCAGTACTTC.

J is TRBJ2-3 and V is TRBV19; 8 bases fit TRBD2. The V gene end was trimmed by 3 bases and the J gene end by 6 bases; junction bases not matched to a gene: 2. The CDR3 covers 13 residues. In germline, CDR1 is LNHDA, CDR2 SQIVND (reference sequence). This CDR3 is CASSITGGDTQYF. The CDR3, as DNA: TGTGCCAGTAGTATTACGGGAGGGGATACGCAGTATTTT.

The chain combines TRBV5-5 with TRBJ2-1; the D call may be TRBD1 or TRBD2 (5 bases each). The CDR3 runs 13 residues. Looked up from germline, CDR1 is SGHKS and CDR2 is YYEKEE (reference sequence). Between the trimmed V and J ends, which lost 7 bases and 3 bases, there was a span of 11 bases. The CDR3 coding sequence is TGTGCCAGCGCGAGGGGCTTCTACAATGAGCAGTTCTTC. Translating gives CASARGFYNEQFF.

This clonotype was counted a single time. The gene calls are TRBV6-4 and TRBJ1-1; a weak D match, TRBD1 (5 bases). With 7 bases removed from V and 6 bases from J, the gap between germline ends came to 21 bases. Germline V lookup: CDR1 MRHNA, CDR2 SNTAGT. CDR3 length: 15 amino acids. Written as DNA, the CDR3 is TGTGCCAGCAAAGCACAGGAGGAAGGGGCCGCTGAAGCTTTCTTT. This sequence encodes CASKAQEEGAAEAFF.

V is TRBV12-3 or TRBV12-4 and J is TRBJ1-2; D is undetermined. Trimming cost V 5 bases and J 4 bases, with 11 bases left between them. This CDR3 has 13 amino acids. The CDR3 loop reads CASSIQDLYGYTF. CDR3 nucleotide sequence: TGTGCCAGCAGTATCCAGGACCTCTATGGCTACACCTTC.

This clonotype was observed at least ten times. The chain links TRBV12-3 or TRBV12-4 to TRBJ2-7; no definite D call. Trimming removed 3 bases at V and 2 bases at J, with 11 bases between. This CDR3 spans 14 amino acids. The CDR3 loop is CASSFQVFAYEQYF. For the CDR3, the DNA is TGTGCCAGCAGTTTCCAGGTGTTTGCCTACGAGCAGTACTTC.

This clonotype has at least ten counts. This rearrangement joins TRBV12-3 or TRBV12-4 to TRBJ2-2; the D call may be TRBD1 or TRBD2 (6 bases each). V was shortened by 3 bases and J by 8 bases, with 19 bases between the two germline ends. There are 16 residues in the CDR3. The CDR3 loop reads CASSFRRGAYVGELFF. The CDR3 DNA is TGTGCCAGCAGTTTTAGGAGGGGGGCCTATGTAGGGGAGCTGTTTTTT.

V usage is TRBV29-1 and J usage is TRBJ1-1; D unresolved. The CDR3 spans 13 residues. V was cut by 5 bases and J by 0 bases, with 10 bases left in between. CDR1 is SQVTM, CDR2 ANQGSEA, per germline. CDR3 sequence: CSVHRKMNTEAFF. The DNA for the CDR3 is TGCAGCGTTCATAGGAAGATGAACACTGAAGCTTTCTTT.

CDR3 coding DNA: TGCAGTGCTGCACAGGGGCACACTGAAGCTTTCTTT. Protein: CSAAQGHTEAFF. J is TRBJ1-1 and V is TRBV20-1; 7 nucleotides match TRBD1. J gave up 3 bases and V 5 bases, and 3 bases lay outside the gene matches. CDR1 is DFQATT, CDR2 SNEGSKA, per germline (reference sequence). The CDR3 totals 12 residues.

The genes are TRBV6-6 and TRBJ2-7; a possible D gene is TRBD1 (5 bases). This CDR3 is 13 amino acids long. From germline, CDR1 is MNHNY and CDR2 SVGAGI (reference sequence). V dropped 6 bases and J dropped 6 bases, with 15 bases sitting between them. The CDR3 nucleotides read TGTGCCAGCAGCGAACTACAAAGGGGCGAGCAGTACTTC. It translates to CASSELQRGEQYF.

This clonotype occurred a few times. This rearrangement joins TRBV15 to TRBJ2-1; 9 bases are a match to TRBD2. There are 19 residues in the CDR3. The V gene's germline CDR1 is LNHNV and CDR2 YYDKDF (reference sequence). V was pared by 2 bases and J by 0 bases, with 11 bases of the junction left unmatched. The CDR3 loop is CATSRSSGGTSSSYNEQFF. The CDR3 region has the DNA TGTGCCACCAGCAGAAGTAGCGGGGGCACCTCCTCCTCCTACAATGAGCAGTTCTTC. Full variable domain (outside the CDR3, taken from reference TRBV15 and TRBJ2-1): DAMVIQNPRYQVTQFGKPVTLSCSQTLNHNVMYWYQQKSSQAPKLLFHYYDKDFNNEADTPDNFQSRRPNTSFCFLDIRSPGLGDTAMYLCATSRSSGGTSSSYNEQFFGPGTRLTVL.

This clonotype was counted between two and nine times. The chain employs TRBV27 and TRBJ1-2, with D possibly TRBD1 on 5 matching bases. Germline values: CDR1 MNHEY, CDR2 SMNVEV (reference sequence). The CDR3 extends over 15 amino acids. The V end lost 0 bases, the J end lost 5 bases, and 13 bases lay between the germline ends. The CDR3 spells CASSLSGSPGYGYTF. CDR3 DNA sequence: TGTGCCAGCAGTTTATCAGGCAGCCCAGGGTATGGCTACACCTTC.

The chain employs TRBV11-2 and TRBJ2-7; TRBD1 aligns across 7 bases. Germline CDR1 reads SGHAT; CDR2 reads FQNNGV. The ends lost 7 bases at V and 6 bases at J; junction bases unmatched: 12. CDR3 length: 14 residues. CDR3: CASTQGQYQFEQYF. Here the CDR3 DNA reads TGTGCCAGCACCCAGGGACAGTATCAGTTCGAGCAGTACTTC. Full variable domain (rest looked up from reference TRBV11-2 and TRBJ2-7): EAGVAQSPRYKIIEKRQSVAFWCNPISGHATLYWYQQILGQGPKLLIQFQNNGVVDDSQLPKDRFSAERLKGVDSTLKIQPAKLEDSAVYLCASTQGQYQFEQYFGPGTRLTVT.

This clonotype was observed a handful of times. The J gene is TRBJ1-2, the V gene TRBV30; D uncertain. Trimming removed 4 bases at V and 4 bases at J, with 10 bases between. Germline CDR1 is GTSNPN and CDR2 is SVGIG (reference sequence). This CDR3 is built from 12 residues. The CDR3: CAWMSFGYGYTF. Here the CDR3 DNA reads TGTGCCTGGATGTCTTTTGGCTATGGCTACACCTTC.